The 24 T cell receptor beta chains below come from one sample, sequenced in a study of control samples from healthy donors and cancer patients. The data were produced by immunoSEQ multiplex PCR, yet TCRdb's version contains in-frame clones alone and is incomplete. The sample table includes about 200,000 clones. Material: blood. Every receptor here comes from a woman in her 30s in good health.

The genes are TRBV27 and TRBJ2-2; TRBD2 aligns across 7 bases. The junction had 1 base not matched to a gene; V was cut back by 4 bases and J by 5 bases. This CDR3 contains 13 residues. The V gene's germline CDR1 is MNHEY and CDR2 SMNVEV (reference sequence). CDR3: CASSWGGTGELFF. The CDR3, as DNA: TGTGCCAGCAGTTGGGGAGGGACCGGGGAGCTGTTTTTT.

The rearrangement links TRBV30 to TRBJ1-5; no firm D call. V lost 0 bases, J lost 1 base, and 7 bases lay in between. Germline CDR1 GTSNPN, CDR2 SVGIG (reference sequence). This CDR3 has 14 residues. CDR3 DNA sequence: TGTGCCTGGAGTGTAACGGACAGCAATCAGCCCCAGCATTTT. The encoded protein is CAWSVTDSNQPQHF.

The chain joins TRBV9 to TRBJ2-5; maybe TRBD2 (7 bases). Trimming removed 0 bases at V and 6 bases at J, with 21 bases between. This CDR3 region has 17 residues. In germline, CDR1 is SGDLS, CDR2 YYNGEE. CDR3 amino acids: CASSVGSVAGAPQTQYF. The CDR3 nucleotides are TGTGCCAGCAGCGTAGGATCCGTGGCGGGGGCCCCGCAGACCCAGTACTTC.

The V and J genes are TRBV19 and TRBJ1-1, with a tentative D call TRBD1 (5 bases). The V and J ends lost 5 bases and 3 bases respectively, with 10 bases between them. CDR3 length: 13 amino acids. CDR1 is LNHDA and CDR2 is SQIVND in the germline V gene (reference sequence). CDR3 sequence reads: CASSHRGDTEAFF. The CDR3 nucleotides are TGTGCCAGTAGTCATAGGGGAGACACTGAAGCTTTCTTT.

This chain connects TRBV4-1 to TRBJ1-6; 8 bases line up with TRBD1. The CDR3 consists of 19 residues. Germline loops: CDR1 MGHRA, CDR2 YSYEKL. Unmatched junction bases numbered 9, after V lost 2 bases and J lost 0 bases. CDR3 sequence reads: CASSQTYEGTGSYNSPLHF. In nucleotides, the CDR3 is TGCGCCAGCAGCCAAACGTACGAAGGGACAGGCTCCTATAATTCACCCCTCCACTTT.

The chain has TRBV27 and TRBJ1-1; no firm D call. V lost 0 bases, J lost 3 bases, and 8 bases lay in between. There are 14 residues in the CDR3. The germline gives CDR1 MNHEY, CDR2 SMNVEV (reference sequence). The CDR3 DNA is TGTGCCAGCAGTTTATCACGGGCGGACACTGAAGCTTTCTTT. Protein: CASSLSRADTEAFF.

Remarks on this clone: The sample holds other DNA sequences that translate to the same CDR3. V usage is TRBV4-3 and J usage is TRBJ2-4; possibly TRBD1 or TRBD2 for D (5 bases each). The germline V gene encodes CDR1 LGHNA and CDR2 YSLEER. The length of the CDR3 is 15 residues. The ends were cut back, 0 bases at V and 0 bases at J, with 6 bases in the middle. The CDR3 nucleotides are TGCGCCAGCAGCCAAGAGGGACGAGCCAAAAACATTCAGTACTTC. Protein: CASSQEGRAKNIQYF.

The V gene is TRBV2, the J gene TRBJ1-2, with a tentative D call TRBD1 (5 bases). Trimming left V 5 bases short and J 8 bases short, with 18 bases between. Germline V lookup: CDR1 SNHLY, CDR2 FYNNEI. The CDR3 spans 14 residues. Here the CDR3 DNA reads TGTGCCAGCAGTAAGGACACCCTACTACCGGGCTACACCTTC. Protein sequence: CASSKDTLLPGYTF. The full variable domain, completed using reference TRBV2 and TRBJ1-2, is EPEVTQTPSHQVTQMGQEVILRCVPISNHLYFYWYRQILGQKVEFLVSFYNNEISEKSEIFDDQFSVERPDGSNFTLKIRSTKLEDSAMYFCASSKDTLLPGYTFGSGTRLTVV.

This chain joins TRBV7-2 and TRBJ1-1; the D gene is possibly TRBD1 (6 bases). The ends were cut back, 5 bases at V and 10 bases at J, with 17 bases in the middle. The CDR3 sequence is 13 residues long. The germline CDR1 and CDR2 sequences are SGHTA and FQGNSA. CDR3 region: CASSVMTQGAAFF. The CDR3 DNA is TGTGCCAGCAGCGTAATGACACAGGGAGCAGCTTTCTTT. The complete variable domain, with remaining parts taken from reference TRBV7-2 and TRBJ1-1, reads GAGVSQSPSNKVTEKGKDVELRCDPISGHTALYWYRQSLGQGLEFLIYFQGNSAPDKSGLPSDRFSAERTGGSVSTLTIQRTQQEDSAVYLCASSVMTQGAAFFGQGTRLTVV.

The V gene is TRBV9, the J gene TRBJ2-7; no definite D call. V lost 2 bases, J lost 0 bases, and 9 bases lay in between. This CDR3 is built from 14 residues. Germline-derived CDR1 and CDR2 are SGDLS and YYNGEE. CDR3 in amino acids: CASSVSTSSYEQYF. For the CDR3, the DNA is TGTGCCAGCAGCGTCTCAACCTCCTCCTACGAGCAGTACTTC.

The chain is built from TRBV10-3 and TRBJ2-7; 12 bases line up with TRBD1. Per the germline V gene, CDR1 is ENHRY and CDR2 is SYGVKD. CDR3 length: 13 residues. The V and J ends lost 9 bases and 6 bases, in that order; junction bases with no gene match: 6. The CDR3 DNA is TGTGCCATAAAGGGACAGGGGGCAGGCGAGCAGTACTTC. It specifies CAIKGQGAGEQYF.

The CDR3 sequence is CASSLGGGRGYGYTF. The CDR3 DNA is TGTGCCAGCAGCCTAGGAGGGGGGCGCGGCTATGGCTACACCTTC. The chain has TRBV7-8 and TRBJ1-2; the D gene is possibly TRBD1 (6 bases). The CDR3 runs to 15 residues. Trimming cost V 5 bases and J 4 bases, with 17 bases left between them. CDR1 and CDR2 (germline): SGHVS, FQNEAQ. The full variable domain, with the rest looked up from reference TRBV7-8 and TRBJ1-2, is GAGVSQSPRYKVAKRGQDVALRCDPISGHVSLFWYQQALGQGPEFLTYFQNEAQLDKSGLPSDRFFAERPEGSVSTLKIQRTQQEDSAVYLCASSLGGGRGYGYTFGSGTRLTVV.

This sequence joins TRBV7-4 and TRBJ1-2; D is unresolved. This CDR3 contains 15 residues. The ends were cut back, 5 bases at V and 4 bases at J, with 17 bases in the middle. The germline V gene encodes CDR1 SGHVT and CDR2 SQSDAQ. The DNA for the CDR3 is TGTGCCAGCAGCGCCCCCGGACCCTTTAGCTATGGCTACACCTTC. As protein: CASSAPGPFSYGYTF.

This chain connects TRBV12-5 to TRBJ1-3; 9 nucleotides match TRBD1. V lost 1 base to trimming and J lost 0 bases; unmatched junction nucleotides: 7. CDR1 is LGHNT, CDR2 FRNRAP, per germline. The CDR3 runs to 18 residues. This CDR3 is CASGLDGDRVSSGNTIYF. Written as DNA, the CDR3 is TGTGCTAGTGGTTTGGACGGGGACAGGGTAAGCTCTGGAAACACCATATATTTT.

The genes are TRBV5-1 and TRBJ1-1; a possible D gene is TRBD1 (5 bases). The CDR3 extends over 15 amino acids. The germline CDR1 and CDR2 sequences are SGHRS and YFSETQ. With 1 base removed from V and 0 bases from J, the gap between germline ends came to 10 bases. CDR3 nucleotide sequence: TGCGCCAGCAGCTTGATGACAGATCTGAACACTGAAGCTTTCTTT. This codes for CASSLMTDLNTEAFF. Using reference TRBV5-1 and TRBJ1-1 for the parts outside the CDR3, the full variable domain is KAGVTQTPRYLIKTRGQQVTLSCSPISGHRSVSWYQQTPGQGLQFLFEYFSETQRNKGNFPGRFSGRQFSNSRSEMNVSTLELGDSALYLCASSLMTDLNTEAFFGQGTRLTVV.

This chain connects TRBV21-1 to TRBJ1-2. TRBV21-1 constitutes a pseudogene. The CDR3 contains 15 residues. CDR3 residues: CASSSHRRKRRGYTF. The CDR3 coding sequence is TGTGCCAGCAGCAGCCATCGCCGTAAACGGCGGGGCTACACCTTC.

The chain links TRBV6-5 to TRBJ1-2; D remains ambiguous. The CDR3 covers 14 residues. Per germline, CDR1 MNHEY and CDR2 SVGAGI. V gave up 0 bases and J gave up 3 bases, with 8 bases separating them. The DNA of the CDR3 is TGTGCCAGCAGTTACTCGTCTCCGTACTATGGCTACACCTTC. Translated: CASSYSSPYYGYTF.

V usage is TRBV6-1 and J usage is TRBJ2-7; 8 bases are a match to TRBD1. Germline CDR1 reads MNHNS; CDR2 reads SASEGT. V lost 3 bases, J lost 6 bases, and 10 bases stayed unmatched. This CDR3 contains 15 residues. CDR3 sequence: CASSEGQVEVSEQYF. The CDR3 region has the DNA TGTGCCAGCAGTGAGGGACAGGTAGAAGTCTCCGAGCAGTACTTC.

This chain uses TRBV5-5 with TRBJ1-6; 8 bases fit TRBD1. The CDR3 is made up of 14 amino acids. With V trimmed by 4 bases and J by 10 bases, 7 bases remained unmatched. Germline V gene data show CDR1 as SGHKS and CDR2 as YYEKEE (reference sequence). The CDR3 DNA reads TGTGCCAGCAGCCAGGGACAGGCGGGGTCACCCCTCCACTTT. It is translated as CASSQGQAGSPLHF.

V and J are TRBV27 and TRBJ1-6; 8 bases align to TRBD1. Germline values: CDR1 MNHEY, CDR2 SMNVEV (reference sequence). Germline trimming cut 5 bases from V and 7 bases from J; bases unmatched to any gene: 4. The CDR3 has 14 amino acids. The CDR3 nucleotides read TGTGCCAGCAGTCCAGACAGGGGCAATTCACCCCTCCACTTT. It specifies CASSPDRGNSPLHF.

The chain uses TRBV7-3 and TRBJ2-1; TRBD2 matches at 9 bases. Germline loops: CDR1 SGHTA, CDR2 FQGTGA. The CDR3 has 15 amino acids. Unmatched junction bases numbered 7, after V lost 5 bases and J lost 5 bases. The CDR3, as DNA: TGTGCCAGCAGCCCGATAGCGGGGGCTAACAATGAGCAGTTCTTC. It translates to CASSPIAGANNEQFF.

The rearrangement joins TRBV4-2 to TRBJ1-3; D perhaps matches TRBD1 (6 bases). CDR3 length: 16 residues. Germline CDR1 LGHNA, CDR2 YNFKEQ. V lost 3 bases to trimming and J lost 4 bases, with 16 bases between them. The CDR3 DNA reads TGTGCCAGCAGCCACCAAAACAGGGTGGGGGGAAACACCATATATTTT. Its protein is CASSHQNRVGGNTIYF.

A remark on this clone: At one of its ends the junction is not consistent with the germline gene, which may arise from a read error. The chain carries TRBV6-1 and TRBJ1-1, with D possibly being TRBD1 (5 bases). The germline V gene encodes CDR1 MNHNS and CDR2 SASEGT. This CDR3 comprises 14 residues. CDR3 in amino acids: CASSENRLNSEAFF. The CDR3 DNA reads TGTGCCAGCAGTGAAAACAGGTTGAACTCTGAAGCTTTCTTT.

V and J are TRBV6-5 and TRBJ2-7; tentatively, D is TRBD1 (5 bases). The V end lost 2 bases, the J end lost 0 bases, and 11 bases lay between the germline ends. CDR3 length equals 15 residues. Germline CDR1 reads MNHEY; CDR2 reads SVGAGI. Here the CDR3 DNA reads TGTGCCAGCAGTTACCAGGGAACGAGCTCCTACGAGCAGTACTTC. This sequence encodes CASSYQGTSSYEQYF.